The rows below give T cell receptor beta chains drawn from one sample of a study of blood T cell repertoires in COVID-19. The assay was immunoSEQ multiplex PCR, and TCRdb's table has in-frame clones only and misses some. The table lists approximately 160,000 clones, around four fifths of them singletons. The sequenced sample was PBMCs or T cells enriched from blood (not recorded which). The receptors shown here come from a woman in her fifties or sixties who had recovered from COVID-19. CDR3s include the opening cysteine and the closing phenylalanine or tryptophan. The D gene is left open where the match is weak. Size tells how often a clone was seen (once, few, many) or the class of an expanded clone, and some rows leave it out.

v_call,clone_size,j_call,d_call,cdr3_nt,cdr3_aa
TRBV11-2,few,TRBJ1-1,NA,TGTGCCAGCAGCCCGACAGTGAACACTGAAGCTTTCTTT,CASSPTVNTEAFF
TRBV10-1,NA,TRBJ2-7,TRBD1,TGCGCCAGCAGTGCCTTAATCTCAGACAGGGGAAGTGACTACGAGCAGTACTTC,CASSALISDRGSDYEQYF
TRBV27,NA,TRBJ1-6,NA,TGTGCCAGTAGGAGACAGTATAATTCACCCCTCCACTTT,CASRRQYNSPLHF
TRBV7-2,NA,TRBJ2-1,TRBD2,TGTGCCAGCAGCTTAGTGGGCGGGAGGGCCTACAATGAGCAGTTCTTC,CASSLVGGRAYNEQFF
TRBV18,NA,TRBJ1-1,NA,TGTGCCAGCTCAGAGACACTCACCGGGACATCGAACACTGAAGCTTTCTTT,CASSETLTGTSNTEAFF
TRBV6-4,NA,TRBJ2-1,TRBD2,TGTGCCAGCAGTCGGACTAGCGGGAACAATGAGCAGTTCTTC,CASSRTSGNNEQFF
TRBV19,NA,TRBJ2-6,TRBD1,TGTGCCAGTAGTATAGACGGGACAGGTTATTACTCTGGGGCCAACGTCCTGACTTTC,CASSIDGTGYYSGANVLTF
TRBV4-3,NA,TRBJ1-6,NA,TGCGCCAGCAGCCAAGGATCAGGAAATTATAATTCACCCCTCCACTTT,CASSQGSGNYNSPLHF
TRBV11-3,NA,TRBJ2-7,NA,TGTGCCAGCAGCCCGAAACGGGTATCCTACGAGCAGTACTTC,CASSPKRVSYEQYF
TRBV9,NA,TRBJ2-1,TRBD2,TGTGCCAGCAGCGCGGGGGGGTCCGATGAGCAGTTCTTC,CASSAGGSDEQFF
TRBV28,NA,TRBJ2-1,TRBD2,TGTGCCAGCAGGAAGGGACTAGCGGGAGGAGGCTCCTACAATGAGCAGTTCTTC,CASRKGLAGGGSYNEQFF
TRBV15,NA,TRBJ1-5,NA,TGTGCCACCAGCAGAGGGGAGGGTTCGAGCAATCAGCCCCAGCATTTT,CATSRGEGSSNQPQHF
TRBV2,NA,TRBJ1-2,NA,TGTGCCAGCAAGGCAGGTCAGGGTGGCTATGGCTACACCTTC,CASKAGQGGYGYTF
TRBV18,NA,TRBJ1-1,NA,TGTGCCAGCTCACTACGACAGATTGAAGCTTTCTTT,CASSLRQIEAFF
TRBV5-1,NA,TRBJ1-2,TRBD1,TGCGCCAGCAGCCCCGACAGGGGTGTCTATGGCTACACCTTC,CASSPDRGVYGYTF
TRBV11-2,NA,TRBJ2-3,TRBD2,TGTGCCAGCAGCTTACATAGCGGGGGCACCACAGATACGCAGTATTTT,CASSLHSGGTTDTQYF
TRBV29-1,NA,TRBJ1-6,NA,TGCAGCGTTGAAGACCGGTCCTCACCCCTCCACTTT,CSVEDRSSPLHF
TRBV7-2,NA,TRBJ2-1,TRBD2,TGTGCCAGCAGTCGGACTAGCGGGGGGGCGTATGAGCAGTTCTTC,CASSRTSGGAYEQFF
TRBV7-9,NA,TRBJ1-2,NA,TGTGCCAGCAGCTCCCACCCCAGGGGCTACACCTTC,CASSSHPRGYTF
TRBV7-9,NA,TRBJ2-7,TRBD2,TGTGCCAGCAGCTCAGGGACTAGCGGGAGATACGAGCAGTACTTC,CASSSGTSGRYEQYF
TRBV7-6,few,TRBJ1-1,TRBD1,TGTGCCAGCAGGGGGACAGATAACACTGAAGCTTTCTTT,CASRGTDNTEAFF
TRBV7-9,few,TRBJ2-7,TRBD2,TGTGCCAGCAGCTACTTAGCGGGGGGCTGGGACGAGCAGTACTTC,CASSYLAGGWDEQYF
TRBV12-3/TRBV12-4,NA,TRBJ1-1,NA,TGTGCCAGCAGTTGGGGCGGTGAAGCTTTCTTT,CASSWGGEAFF
TRBV7-2,NA,TRBJ2-3,NA,TGTGCCAGCAGCTTAACGGGGATATTTACAGATACGCAGTATTTT,CASSLTGIFTDTQYF
TRBV27,NA,TRBJ2-5,NA,TGTGCCAGCAGTAAACCCTATAGGGGGGAGACCCAGTACTTC,CASSKPYRGETQYF
TRBV4-1,NA,TRBJ1-2,TRBD1,TGCGCCAGCAGCTACCGGGACAGCGAACCCTATGGCTACACCTTC,CASSYRDSEPYGYTF
TRBV7-2,few,TRBJ2-1,NA,TGTGCCAGCAGAATCCCAGGGGGGCCCTACAATGAGCAGTTCTTC,CASRIPGGPYNEQFF
TRBV7-7,NA,TRBJ1-2,NA,TGTGCTAGCAGCCCAGGCCCCGGAGGTGGCTACACCTTC,CASSPGPGGGYTF
TRBV5-4,NA,TRBJ1-3,NA,TGTGCCAGCAGCTTGGTGGGGGGGAAAAGCTCTGGAAACACCATATATTTT,CASSLVGGKSSGNTIYF
TRBV7-2,NA,TRBJ2-5,TRBD2,TGTGCCAGCAGCTTAGGAGGACTAGCGGGAGGGGAAGAGACCCAGTACTTC,CASSLGGLAGGEETQYF
TRBV6-1,NA,TRBJ2-7,NA,TGTGCCAGCAGTGAAGCGGGAGGGGGGGGCGAGCAGTACTTC,CASSEAGGGGEQYF
TRBV7-2,NA,TRBJ2-3,NA,TGTGCCAGCAGCTCCCGGTTCACAGATACGCAGTATTTT,CASSSRFTDTQYF
TRBV28,NA,TRBJ1-3,NA,TGTGCAACAAAAATGTGGGGAAACACCATATATTTT,CATKMWGNTIYF
TRBV28,NA,TRBJ2-7,TRBD1,TGTGCCAGCACCATCAGGATGACAGGGTCGCCCTACGAGCAGTACTTC,CASTIRMTGSPYEQYF
TRBV9,once,TRBJ1-6,NA,TGTGCCAGCAGCGTAGGGTCGAGTAGCTCCTATAATTCACCCCTCCACTTT,CASSVGSSSSYNSPLHF
TRBV9,NA,TRBJ1-5,NA,TGTGCCAGCAGCGTAGAGGGGATTAGCAATCAGCCCCAGCATTTT,CASSVEGISNQPQHF
TRBV7-2,NA,TRBJ1-1,NA,TGTGCCAGCAGCCCAGGACAGCTCACTGAAGCTTTCTTT,CASSPGQLTEAFF
TRBV11-3,once,TRBJ2-1,TRBD2,TGTGCCAGCAGCAGTCTACTAGCGGTTACCTACAATGAGCAGTTCTTC,CASSSLLAVTYNEQFF
TRBV29-1,few,TRBJ2-1,NA,TGCAGCGTCGTAGGGGTCCCCCCCTCCTACAATGAGCAGTTCTTC,CSVVGVPPSYNEQFF
TRBV18,few,TRBJ1-1,NA,TGTGCCAGCTCACCAGTATCGTCCACTGAAGCTTTCTTT,CASSPVSSTEAFF
TRBV10-3,few,TRBJ2-3,TRBD1,TGTGCCATCAGTGAAGGGGGCAGGGGTAGCACAGATACGCAGTATTTT,CAISEGGRGSTDTQYF
TRBV4-2,NA,TRBJ2-1,NA,TGTGCCAGCAGCCAAGATAGGAGGGGGCAGTTCTTC,CASSQDRRGQFF
TRBV7-3,NA,TRBJ1-5,NA,TGTGCCAGCAGCTTAGGGCTGGATCAGCCCCAGCATTTT,CASSLGLDQPQHF
TRBV5-1,once,TRBJ1-2,NA,TGCGCCAGCAGCCCCGGGGCGGGGACCTACTATGGCTACACCTTC,CASSPGAGTYYGYTF
TRBV7-2,once,TRBJ2-1,NA,TGTGCCAGCAGCCCCTCCTTTAGCTCCTACAATGAGCAGTTCTTC,CASSPSFSSYNEQFF
TRBV14,NA,TRBJ2-7,TRBD2,TGTGCCAGCAGCCAAGTCGGGACTAGCGGATACGAGCAGTACTTC,CASSQVGTSGYEQYF
TRBV2,once,TRBJ1-1,NA,TGTGCCAGCAGGGGCCGGGACAAGGAGTTACAACCTTTCTTT,CASRGRDKELQPFF
TRBV5-1,NA,TRBJ2-5,TRBD1,TGCGCCAGCACCAACCCCGGGACAGGGGGCAAGACCCAGTACTTC,CASTNPGTGGKTQYF
TRBV7-8,NA,TRBJ1-4,NA,TGTGCCAGCAGCTCGACAGGCAATAATGAAAAACTGTTTTTT,CASSSTGNNEKLFF